The sequence of this T cell receptor beta chain was determined in a study of blood T cell repertoires in COVID-19. The germline V and J ends were trimmed by 5 bases and 3 bases, with 11 bases remaining between them. The length of the CDR3 is 13 residues. Libraries were prepared by immunoSEQ multiplex PCR; TCRdb keeps only in-frame clonotypes and omits some of them. The data hold 200,000 to 250,000 clones, with 75% to 90% observed a single time. Source material: PBMCs or T cells enriched from blood (not recorded which). The gene calls are TRBV12-3 or TRBV12-4 and TRBJ2-7, with D perhaps matching TRBD1 (5 bases). The origin of this receptor is a woman under 30 in a cohort exposed to, infected with or recovered from COVID-19 (not recorded which). The CDR3 sequence is CASSPSGRYEQYF. CDR3 DNA: TGTGCCAGCAGTCCGTCAGGGCGCTACGAGCAGTACTTC.